This entry lists 11 T cell receptor beta chains sequenced from one sample in a study of T cell repertoires in cytomegalovirus infection. A single record per CDR3 protein comes from TCRdb applying MiXCR to the reads. This sample has about 570,000 distinct CDR3 sequences, with almost 40% found just once. These receptors have no known antigen. The sequences come from cultured PBMCs, collected from culture after CMV antigen stimulation. Source of these receptors: a human donor in good health (CMV status not recorded). Some clones in this sample may be carry-over from other donors' samples.

CDR3 sequence: CASSMGRAGEKLFF. DNA of the CDR3: TGTGCCAGCAGTATGGGCAGGGCAGGTGAAAAACTGTTTTTT. This rearrangement joins TRBV7-2 to TRBJ1-4, with D perhaps matching TRBD1 (5 bases). Trimming pared 6 bases from V and 7 bases from J, leaving 15 bases between. The CDR3 length is 14 residues. The germline CDR1 and CDR2 sequences are SGHTA and FQGNSA.

The V gene is TRBV2, the J gene TRBJ2-2, with 8 bases matching TRBD2. After removal of 5 bases from V and 0 bases from J, the junction contained 11 bases not matched to a gene. Germline CDR1 SNHLY, CDR2 FYNNEI. This CDR3 has 18 amino acids. The CDR3 reads CASSLSVAGLPNTGELFF. In nucleotides, the CDR3 is TGTGCCAGCAGTTTGTCGGTAGCGGGACTTCCGAACACCGGGGAGCTGTTTTTT.

In its sample, this clonotype was seen a few times. V and J are TRBV14 and TRBJ1-1; D is uncertain. This CDR3 contains 15 residues. With 8 bases removed from V and 7 bases from J, the gap between germline ends came to 23 bases. CDR1 is SGHDN and CDR2 is FVKESK in the germline V gene. DNA for the CDR3: TGTGCCAGCTCCCCCCTCGAGTACCACACTGGTGAAGCTTTCTTT. Protein sequence: CASSPLEYHTGEAFF.

This clonotype was seen a handful of times. V gene TRBV7-2 combines with J gene TRBJ2-2; no reliable D call. Germline CDR1 and CDR2: SGHTA and FQGNSA. The CDR3 totals 11 residues. With 4 bases removed from V and 6 bases from J, the gap between germline ends came to 3 bases. The chain's CDR3 is CASSYPGELFF. The CDR3 nucleotides are TGTGCCAGCAGCTACCCCGGGGAGCTGTTTTTT.

This clonotype was recorded many times. The rearrangement uses TRBV7-2 and TRBJ1-1; TRBD1 is a possible D gene (5 bases). V was pared by 0 bases and J by 1 base, with 15 bases between. The CDR3 has 17 residues. The V gene's germline CDR1 is SGHTA and CDR2 FQGNSA. CDR3: CASSLARQGDGNTEAFF. The CDR3 bases are TGTGCCAGCAGCTTAGCCCGGCAGGGAGATGGGAACACTGAAGCTTTCTTT.

This clonotype was observed a handful of times. The rearrangement links TRBV12-3 or TRBV12-4 to TRBJ2-7, with 7 bases fitting TRBD1. The CDR3 covers 14 residues. V dropped 6 bases and J dropped 4; count of bases not matched to a gene: 9. In DNA, the CDR3 is TGTGCCAGCAGCTACGACAGGGCGGGTTACGAGCAGTACTTC. It specifies CASSYDRAGYEQYF.

This clonotype has a single count. V usage is TRBV20-1 and J usage is TRBJ1-4; D is uncertain. Germline V gene sequence: CDR1 DFQATT, CDR2 SNEGSKA (reference sequence). The CDR3 runs to 14 residues. Trimming left V 4 bases short and J 4 bases short, with 13 bases between. The CDR3: CSATGRGFNEKLFF. Written as DNA, the CDR3 is TGCAGTGCTACCGGACGGGGATTTAATGAAAAACTGTTTTTT.

The rearrangement uses TRBV7-2 and TRBJ2-7; perhaps TRBD2 as D (6 bases). CDR1 is SGHTA, CDR2 FQGNSA, per germline. This CDR3 has 14 residues. V was shortened by 1 base and J by 3 bases, with 10 bases between the two germline ends. The CDR3 is CASSLVASDYEQYF. CDR3 sequence (DNA): TGTGCCAGCAGCTTAGTGGCTAGCGACTACGAGCAGTACTTC.

This chain links TRBV27 with TRBJ2-1; 7 bases fit TRBD1. Trimming cost V 5 bases and J 4 bases; bases outside gene matches: 8. The CDR3 covers 15 residues. Germline CDR1 MNHEY, CDR2 SMNVEV (reference sequence). The CDR3 DNA sequence: TGTGCCAGCAGTCACCGGGACAGCTGGTACAATGAGCAGTTCTTC. Its protein product is CASSHRDSWYNEQFF.

This clonotype was observed a handful of times. This chain connects TRBV7-2 to TRBJ1-4; 7 bases fit TRBD1. Trimming cost V 2 bases and J 8 bases; bases outside gene matches: 11. Germline V gene lookup returns CDR1 SGHTA and CDR2 FQGNSA. The CDR3 totals 16 residues. The CDR3: CASSLISGQGGEKLFF. The CDR3, as DNA: TGTGCCAGCAGCTTAATTTCTGGGCAGGGGGGGGAAAAACTGTTTTTT.

This clonotype was observed at least ten times. This chain uses TRBV7-2 with TRBJ2-7, with 13 positions matching TRBD2. The CDR3 consists of 15 residues. Germline V gene sequence: CDR1 SGHTA, CDR2 FQGNSA. V shed 4 bases and J 5 bases; nucleotides not matched to a gene: 5. CDR3 amino acids: CASSSGLAGVHEQYF. For the CDR3, the DNA is TGTGCCAGCAGCTCCGGACTAGCGGGAGTCCACGAGCAGTACTTC.